The entry below describes one T cell receptor beta chain. What it recognizes is unknown. The data are from a study of cytomegalovirus exposure and HLA in healthy donors. In the PCR, 60 Vbeta and 13 Jbeta primers were used. Assay used: immunoSEQ multiplex PCR; TCRdb lists only in-frame clones, some missing. Its listing shows roughly 54,000 clones. Trimming at V came to 0 bases and at J to 5 bases, leaving 6 bases not matched to a gene. Germline V gene sequence: CDR1 MNHEY, CDR2 SVGAGI. CDR3 size: 16 residues. Study-wide results and caveats: A later analysis reported that several of the most significant clusters appeared to be linked to common viral pathogens, among them Epstein-Barr virus.

This TCR was recovered from a woman in her twenties or thirties in good health and CMV-seropositive. The material sequenced was PBMCs. J is TRBJ2-3 and V is TRBV6-5, with 9 bases identical to TRBD1. The CDR3 loop reads CASSYSTGQGRDTQYF. CDR3 DNA: TGTGCCAGCAGTTACTCGACGGGACAGGGTCGAGATACGCAGTATTTT.